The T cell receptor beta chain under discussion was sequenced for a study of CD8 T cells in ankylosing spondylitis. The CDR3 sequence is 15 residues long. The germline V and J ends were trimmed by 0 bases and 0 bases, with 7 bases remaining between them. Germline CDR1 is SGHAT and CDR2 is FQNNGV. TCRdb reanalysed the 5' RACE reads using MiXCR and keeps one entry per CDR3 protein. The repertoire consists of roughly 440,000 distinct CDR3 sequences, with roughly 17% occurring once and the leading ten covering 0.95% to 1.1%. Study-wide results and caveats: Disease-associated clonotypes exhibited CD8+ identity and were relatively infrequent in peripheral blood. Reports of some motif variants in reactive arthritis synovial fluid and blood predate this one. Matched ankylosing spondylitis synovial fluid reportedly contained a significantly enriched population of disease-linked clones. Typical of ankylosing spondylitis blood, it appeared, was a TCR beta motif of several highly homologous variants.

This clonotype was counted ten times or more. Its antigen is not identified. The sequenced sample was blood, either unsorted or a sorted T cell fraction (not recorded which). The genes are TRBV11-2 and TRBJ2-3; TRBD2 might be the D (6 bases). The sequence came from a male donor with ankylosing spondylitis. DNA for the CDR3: TGTGCCAGCAGCTTAGACGGGGGAAGCACAGATACGCAGTATTTT. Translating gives CASSLDGGSTDTQYF.